The clone carrying this TCR beta chain occurred many times. Its target is unknown. The entry originates in a study of CD8 T cells in ankylosing spondylitis. Trimming shortened V by 3 bases and J by 6 bases, and 18 bases separated the two germline ends. In germline, CDR1 is MNHEY, CDR2 SMNVEV (reference sequence). The CDR3 sequence is 15 residues long. MiXCR, applied by TCRdb to the 5' RACE reads, yields one record per CDR3 protein. This table has 200,000 or so distinct CDR3 sequences, 13% appearing once. General study findings and limits: Disease-associated clones were reportedly significantly overrepresented in matched ankylosing spondylitis synovial fluid.

The sequencing sample was made of blood, either unsorted or a sorted T cell fraction (not recorded which). The sequence was obtained from a female donor with ankylosing spondylitis or in good health (not recorded which). V usage is TRBV27 and J usage is TRBJ2-7; D is ambiguous. CDR3 in amino acids: CASSFFTPSNPEQYF. In DNA form, the CDR3 reads TGTGCCAGCAGTTTTTTTACGCCTAGTAATCCCGAGCAGTACTTC.